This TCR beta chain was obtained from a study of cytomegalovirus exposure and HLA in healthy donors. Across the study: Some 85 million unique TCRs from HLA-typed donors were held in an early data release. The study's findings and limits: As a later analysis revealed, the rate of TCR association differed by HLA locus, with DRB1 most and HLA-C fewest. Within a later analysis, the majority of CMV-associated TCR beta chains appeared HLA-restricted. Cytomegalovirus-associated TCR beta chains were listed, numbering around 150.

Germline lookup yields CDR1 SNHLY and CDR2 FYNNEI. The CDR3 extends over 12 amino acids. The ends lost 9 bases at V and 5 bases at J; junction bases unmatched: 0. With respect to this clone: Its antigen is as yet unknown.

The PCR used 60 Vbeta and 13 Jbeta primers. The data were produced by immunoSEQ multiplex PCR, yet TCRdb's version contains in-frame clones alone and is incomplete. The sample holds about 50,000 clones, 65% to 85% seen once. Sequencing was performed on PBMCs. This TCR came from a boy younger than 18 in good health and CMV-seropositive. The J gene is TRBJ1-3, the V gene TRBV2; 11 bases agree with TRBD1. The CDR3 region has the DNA TGTGCCAGGGACAGGGGGCGAAACACCATATATTTT. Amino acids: CARDRGRNTIYF.